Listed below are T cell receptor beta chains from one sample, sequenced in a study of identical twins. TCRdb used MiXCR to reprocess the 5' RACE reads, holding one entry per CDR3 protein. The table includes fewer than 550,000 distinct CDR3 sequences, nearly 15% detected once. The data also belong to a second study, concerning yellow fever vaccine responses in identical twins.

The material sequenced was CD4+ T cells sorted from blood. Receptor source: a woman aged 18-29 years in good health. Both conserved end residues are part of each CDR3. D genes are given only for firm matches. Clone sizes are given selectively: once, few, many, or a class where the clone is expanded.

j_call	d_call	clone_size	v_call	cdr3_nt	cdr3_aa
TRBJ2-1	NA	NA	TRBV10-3	TGTGCCATCACTGGCTCAAGCTCCTACAATGAGCAGTTCTTC	CAITGSSSYNEQFF
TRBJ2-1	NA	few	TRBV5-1	TGCGCCAGCGGGGGACGAGGGCCCTACAATGAGCAGTTCTTC	CASGGRGPYNEQFF
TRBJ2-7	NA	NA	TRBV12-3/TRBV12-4	TGTGCCAGCAGCAAGGACAGCGTCTCCTACGAGCAGTACTTC	CASSKDSVSYEQYF
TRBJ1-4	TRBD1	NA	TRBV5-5	TGTGCCAGCACTCCCGGGACAGACACAACTAATGAAAAACTGTTTTTT	CASTPGTDTTNEKLFF
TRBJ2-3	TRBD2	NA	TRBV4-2	TGTGCCAGCAGCCAATTAGCGGGGAGTGTCGCAGATACGCAGTATTTT	CASSQLAGSVADTQYF
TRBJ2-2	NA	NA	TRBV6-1	TGTGCCAGCAGCTTCAGGGCCTTGCCGAACACCGGGGAGCTGTTTTTT	CASSFRALPNTGELFF
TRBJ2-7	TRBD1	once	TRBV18	TGTGCCAGCTCAAGACAGGGGGCTACCTCCTACGAGCAGTACTTC	CASSRQGATSYEQYF
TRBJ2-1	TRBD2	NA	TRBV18	TGTGCCAGCTCACCACCTTCACGCCCCCCCTCGGGGGGGAGTCCGTTCTTC	CASSPPSRPPSGGSPFF
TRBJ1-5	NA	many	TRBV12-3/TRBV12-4	TGTGCCAGCAGCCCCGACATCGGAATTCAGCCCCAGCATTTT	CASSPDIGIQPQHF
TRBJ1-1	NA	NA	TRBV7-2	TGTGCCAGCAGCTTGTTATATAGCACTGAAGCTTTCTTT	CASSLLYSTEAFF
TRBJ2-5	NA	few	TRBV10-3	TGTGCCATCAGTGAGTTCGGCACCAACCAAGAGACCCAGTACTTC	CAISEFGTNQETQYF
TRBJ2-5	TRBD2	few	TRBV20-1	TGCAGTGCTCAGGAGGGACTACGGCAAGAGACCCAGTACTTC	CSAQEGLRQETQYF
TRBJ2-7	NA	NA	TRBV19	TGTGCCAGTAGTATAGGGCGGGTACCGTACGAGCAGTACTTC	CASSIGRVPYEQYF
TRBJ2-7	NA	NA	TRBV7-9	TGTGCCAGCGGACCACACGGGGACGGACCCTACGAGCAGTACTTC	CASGPHGDGPYEQYF
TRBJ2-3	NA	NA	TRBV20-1	TGCAGTGCTCCGAGGACCCACGGCGCAGATACGCAGTATTTT	CSAPRTHGADTQYF
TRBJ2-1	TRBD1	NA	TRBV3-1	TGTGCCAGCAGCCAAGGTCAACAGGGGGTATCCTACAATGAGCAGTTCTTC	CASSQGQQGVSYNEQFF
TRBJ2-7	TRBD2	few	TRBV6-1	TGTGCCAGCACAAAGAGGACTAGCGGCTCCTACGAGCAGTACTTC	CASTKRTSGSYEQYF
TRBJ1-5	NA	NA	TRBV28	TGTGCCAGCAGTCCTCGAGAAGGGAAGGGTAATCAGCCCCAGCATTTT	CASSPREGKGNQPQHF
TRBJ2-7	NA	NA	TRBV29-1	TGCAGCGTTCGAACCCCCCTGGGGGAGCAGTACTTC	CSVRTPLGEQYF
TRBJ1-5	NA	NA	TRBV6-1	TGTGCCAGCAGTGACAGGAATTGGAATCACCCCCAGCATTTT	CASSDRNWNHPQHF
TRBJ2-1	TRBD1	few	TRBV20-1	TGCAGTGCTAGAGGACAGGGGTTTAATGAGCAGTTCTTC	CSARGQGFNEQFF
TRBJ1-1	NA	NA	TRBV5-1	TGCGCCAGCGCCAGGACAGCCCAAACACCTGAAGCTTTCTTT	CASARTAQTPEAFF
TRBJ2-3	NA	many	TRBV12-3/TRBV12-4	TGTGCCAGCAGTTTAGAGGCGGGGAAGGAGTATTTT	CASSLEAGKEYF
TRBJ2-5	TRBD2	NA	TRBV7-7	TGTGCCAGCAGCTCCGCGGAACTAGCGGGATTGGAGACCCAGTACTTC	CASSSAELAGLETQYF
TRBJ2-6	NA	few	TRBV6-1	TGTGCCAGCAGTGCCCAATACCCCGGGAGTGGGGCCAACGTCCTGACTTTC	CASSAQYPGSGANVLTF
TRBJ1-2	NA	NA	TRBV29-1	TGCAGCGTTGGGCAGCCGAGCCAGGGCTACACCTTC	CSVGQPSQGYTF
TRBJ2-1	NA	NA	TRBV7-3	TGTGCCAGCAGCTTAATCGCGGACAGTAACAATGAGCAGTTCTTC	CASSLIADSNNEQFF
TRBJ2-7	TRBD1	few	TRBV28	TGTGCCAGCAGCCCCCGGACAGGGGGGCTACGAAAGCAGTACTTC	CASSPRTGGLRKQYF
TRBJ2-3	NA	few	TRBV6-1	TGTGCCAGCAGCCACAGGGGCGGGGGGCGAACTAGCACAGATACGCAGTATTTT	CASSHRGGGRTSTDTQYF
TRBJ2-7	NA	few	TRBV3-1	TGTGCCAGCAGCTCGGGGACTTTCTCCTACGAGCAGTACTTC	CASSSGTFSYEQYF
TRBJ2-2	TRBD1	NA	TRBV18	TGTGCCAGCTCACCACCGGAAAGGGGGCTGTCCGGGGAGCTGTTTTTT	CASSPPERGLSGELFF
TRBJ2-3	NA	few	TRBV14	TGTGCCAGCAGCCAAGAGGGGAACCGTTACACAGATACGCAGTATTTT	CASSQEGNRYTDTQYF
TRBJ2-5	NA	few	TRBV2	TGTGCCAGCAGTGGCGACGAGACCCAGTACTTC	CASSGDETQYF
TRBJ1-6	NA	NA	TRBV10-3	TGTGCCATCAGCTCCGAGGCATCACCCCTCCACTTT	CAISSEASPLHF
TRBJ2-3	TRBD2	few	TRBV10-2	TGCGCCAGCAGAGGACTAGCGGGAGTTCAGGATACGCAGTATTTT	CASRGLAGVQDTQYF
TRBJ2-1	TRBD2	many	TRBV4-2	TGTGCCAGCACAGAGTCAAGCGGGGGGTTCAATGAGCAGTTCTTC	CASTESSGGFNEQFF
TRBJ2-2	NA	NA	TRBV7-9	TGTGCCAGCAGCTTAGTGTTACTGACCACCGGGGAGCTGTTTTTT	CASSLVLLTTGELFF
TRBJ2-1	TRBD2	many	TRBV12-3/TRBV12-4	TGTGCCAGCAGTTCGCCGGGACTAGCGGGGGGAAAGCAGTTCTTC	CASSSPGLAGGKQFF
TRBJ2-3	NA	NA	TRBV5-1	TGCGCCAGCAGCTTGAGTTTCGGAGCGGATACGCAGTATTTT	CASSLSFGADTQYF
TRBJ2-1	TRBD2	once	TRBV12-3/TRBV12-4	TGTGCCAGCAGTCCCCTTAGCGGGAGGGCCTACAATGAGCAGTTCTTC	CASSPLSGRAYNEQFF
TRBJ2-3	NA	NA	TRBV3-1	TGTGCCAGCAGCCAAGATTTGGGAGCAGATACGCAGTATTTT	CASSQDLGADTQYF
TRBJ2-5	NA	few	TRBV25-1	TGTGCCAGCAGTGAAGGTCAGGTATCGCAAGAGACCCAGTACTTC	CASSEGQVSQETQYF
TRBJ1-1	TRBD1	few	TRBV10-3	TGTGCCATCAGTGAGACGGGACAGGGGATCATGAACACTGAAGCTTTCTTT	CAISETGQGIMNTEAFF
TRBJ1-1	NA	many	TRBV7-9	TGTGCCAGCAGTCGCTTGGGGAACACTGAAGCTTTCTTT	CASSRLGNTEAFF
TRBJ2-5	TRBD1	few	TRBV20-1	TGCAGTGCCACCTATGACAGGGGCCAAGAGACCCAGTACTTC	CSATYDRGQETQYF
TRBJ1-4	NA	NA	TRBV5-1	TGCGCCAGCAGCTTGGCAACAGGTGCTAATGAAAAACTATTTTTT	CASSLATGANEKLFF
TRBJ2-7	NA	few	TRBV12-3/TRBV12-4	TGTGCCAGCAGTCCCCAAGATTTAAGGCAGTACTTC	CASSPQDLRQYF
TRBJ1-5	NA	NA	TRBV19	TGTGCCAGTAGTATGGTTAGCAATCAGCCCCAGCATTTT	CASSMVSNQPQHF
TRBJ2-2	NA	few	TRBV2	TGTGCCAGCGACCCCGGCAGTATGACCGCCGGGGAGCTGTTTTTT	CASDPGSMTAGELFF
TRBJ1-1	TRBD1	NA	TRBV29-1	TGCAGCGTTCCTAAAGGACAGGGCTTGAACACTGAAGCTTTCTTT	CSVPKGQGLNTEAFF
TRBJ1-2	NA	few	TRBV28	TGTGCCAGCAGTCCCCCCGGGGGAGGCTACACCTTC	CASSPPGGGYTF
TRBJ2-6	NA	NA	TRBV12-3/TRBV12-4	TGTGCCAGCAGATCTCACAACTCTGGGGCCAACGTCCTGACTTTC	CASRSHNSGANVLTF
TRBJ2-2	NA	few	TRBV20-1	TGCAGTGCTAGAGTGGGAGTTAGCAATACCGGGGAGCTGTTTTTT	CSARVGVSNTGELFF